Below, one T cell receptor beta chain is given with its context. What it binds is unknown. These data are taken from a study of cytomegalovirus exposure and HLA in healthy donors. Study-wide points: When a later analysis was performed, an Asian-associated ancestry cluster reportedly had fewer N-insertions than the roughly 730-donor mean. Earlier analysis yielded a pattern in which most TCR beta V segments were productive about 87% or about 30% of the time. The authors reported that TCR beta sequences could predict HLA-A and HLA-B alleles. These predictions were accurate for most subjects in the first cohort.

This CDR3 has 18 residues. Per the germline V gene, CDR1 is LNHDA and CDR2 is SQIVND (reference sequence). V was pared by 0 bases and J by 0 bases, with 15 bases between. The PCR had 60 Vbeta and 13 Jbeta primers. Here immunoSEQ multiplex PCR was the method, and the copy in TCRdb shows in-frame clones only, minus some. Found here are 160,000 or so clones, about 68% of them singletons; the top ten hold around 2.4%. V and J are TRBV19 and TRBJ1-5, with D perhaps TRBD1 (6 bases). The clonotype was recovered from a female donor in good health and CMV-seronegative. Sequencing was done on a sample of PBMCs. This CDR3 reads CASSIEGHAYYSNQPQHF. The CDR3 region has the DNA TGTGCCAGTAGTATAGAGGGACATGCCTACTATAGCAATCAGCCCCAGCATTTT.